The source of this T cell receptor beta chain is a study of regulatory T cells in long-lasting Graves disease. Study context: Positive TSH receptor antibodies alongside over 5 years of antithyroid drugs were what marked Graves' disease as persistent.

Both iRepertoire HTBI primers and Arm-PCR of CDR3 regions were used to build the TCR beta libraries. TCRdb called the multiplex PCR reads again in MiXCR, with one record for every CDR3 protein. The repertoire consists of 400,000 to 600,000 distinct CDR3 sequences, with around a fifth occurring once and the leading ten covering roughly 7.7%. This clonotype was counted ten times or more. No antigen is known for it. Time point: persistent/refractory GD, antithyroid drugs over 5 years with positive TRAb. Researchers made the TCR library from RNA that was extracted from PBMCs. Overall study results and limits: It was possible that the small sample size reduced accuracy. Among samples with persistent disease, TRBV28, TRBJ1-2 and TRBJ2-5 were favored. Comparison showed that persistent patients shared more public clonotypes (fewer than 3,000) than new patients (966).

The CDR3 runs 12 residues. Trimming left V 6 bases short and J 8 bases short, with 11 bases between. CDR1 SGHTA and CDR2 FQGNSA come from the germline V gene. The V call is TRBV7-2, the J call TRBJ2-1; no reliable D call. This TCR came from a female donor with Graves disease. The sample was peripheral blood mononuclear cells (PBMCs), taken when the disease was refractory, from a patient treated with antithyroid drugs. The CDR3 protein is CASSEFLDEQFF. In DNA, the CDR3 is TGTGCCAGCAGTGAATTCCTGGATGAGCAGTTCTTC.